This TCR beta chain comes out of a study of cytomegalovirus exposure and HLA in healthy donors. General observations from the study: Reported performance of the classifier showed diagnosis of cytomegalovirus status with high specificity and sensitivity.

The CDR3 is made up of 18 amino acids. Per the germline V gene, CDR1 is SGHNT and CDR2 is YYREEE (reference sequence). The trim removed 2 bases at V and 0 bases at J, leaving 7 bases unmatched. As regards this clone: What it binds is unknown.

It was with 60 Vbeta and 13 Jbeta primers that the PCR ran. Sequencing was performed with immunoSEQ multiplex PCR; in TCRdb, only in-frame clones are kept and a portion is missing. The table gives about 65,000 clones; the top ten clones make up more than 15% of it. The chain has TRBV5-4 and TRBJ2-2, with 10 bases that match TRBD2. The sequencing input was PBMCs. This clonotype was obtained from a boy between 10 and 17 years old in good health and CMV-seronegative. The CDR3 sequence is CASSLPAGGPSNTGELFF. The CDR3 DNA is TGTGCCAGCAGCTTACCAGCGGGGGGGCCGTCGAACACCGGGGAGCTGTTTTTT. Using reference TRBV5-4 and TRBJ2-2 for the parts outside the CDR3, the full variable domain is ETGVTQSPTHLIKTRGQQVTLRCSSQSGHNTVSWYQQALGQGPQFIFQYYREEENGRGNFPPRFSGLQFPNYSSELNVNALELDDSALYLCASSLPAGGPSNTGELFFGEGSRLTVL.